Sequencing of this TCR beta chain was carried out in a study of early stage breast cancer tumors. Study as a whole: Seven or eight ER+/PR+/HER2- tumors were invasive ductal; a few were invasive lobular.

CDR1 is LNHDA and CDR2 is SQIVND in the germline V gene (reference sequence). The V gene lost 3 bases and the J gene lost 7 bases, with 12 bases spanning the gap. The CDR3 is 14 residues long. The protocol was immunoSEQ multiplex PCR, while the TCRdb copy is restricted to in-frame clones and leaves out a portion. The sample includes 25,000 to 35,000 clones, roughly four fifths of them seen just once. This clone has just a few counts. V usage is TRBV19 and J usage is TRBJ1-4, with D unresolved. This TCR was sampled from a young adult with breast cancer. The sequencing sample was made of breast tumor tissue. The CDR3 bases are TGTGCCAGTAGTATGGGAGGGAGGAGTGAAAAACTGTTTTTT. Its protein product is CASSMGGRSEKLFF. Together with reference TRBV19 and TRBJ1-4, the CDR3 gives the full variable domain: DGGITQSPKYLFRKEGQNVTLSCEQNLNHDAMYWYRQDPGQGLRLIYYSQIVNDFQKGDIAEGYSVSREKKESFPLTVTSAQKNPTAFYLCASSMGGRSEKLFFGSGTQLSVL.